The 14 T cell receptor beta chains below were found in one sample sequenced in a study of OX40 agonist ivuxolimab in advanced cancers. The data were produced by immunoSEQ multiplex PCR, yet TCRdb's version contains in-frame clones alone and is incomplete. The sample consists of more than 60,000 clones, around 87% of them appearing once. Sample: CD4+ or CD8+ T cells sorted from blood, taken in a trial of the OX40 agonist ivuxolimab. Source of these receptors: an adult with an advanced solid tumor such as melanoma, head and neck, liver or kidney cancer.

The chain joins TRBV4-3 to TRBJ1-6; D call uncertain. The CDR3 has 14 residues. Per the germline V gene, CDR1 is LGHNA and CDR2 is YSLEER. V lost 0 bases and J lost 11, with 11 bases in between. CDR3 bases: TGCGCCAGCAGCCAAGAATCTAGCAGGACACCCCTCCACTTT. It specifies CASSQESSRTPLHF.

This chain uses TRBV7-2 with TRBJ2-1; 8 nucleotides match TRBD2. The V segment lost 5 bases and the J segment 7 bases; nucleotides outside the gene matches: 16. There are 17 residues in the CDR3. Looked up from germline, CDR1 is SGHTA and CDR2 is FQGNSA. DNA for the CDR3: TGTGCCAGCAGCCCCAGATCGAAAGCGGGAGAAGGTAATGAGCAGTTCTTC. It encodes CASSPRSKAGEGNEQFF.

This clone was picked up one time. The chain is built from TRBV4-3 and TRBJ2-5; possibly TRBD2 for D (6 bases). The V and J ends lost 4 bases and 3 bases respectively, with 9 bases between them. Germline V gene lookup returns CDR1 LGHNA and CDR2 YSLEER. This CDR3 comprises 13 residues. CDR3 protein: CASSRGLEETQYF. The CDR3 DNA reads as TGCGCCAGCAGCCGGGGACTCGAAGAGACCCAGTACTTC.

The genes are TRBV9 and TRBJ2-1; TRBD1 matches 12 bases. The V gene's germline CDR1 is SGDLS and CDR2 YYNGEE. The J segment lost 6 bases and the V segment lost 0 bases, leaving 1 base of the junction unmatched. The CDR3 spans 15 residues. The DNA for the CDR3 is TGTGCCAGCAGCGTAGAGGGACAGGGGGCCAATGAGCAGTTCTTC. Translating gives CASSVEGQGANEQFF.

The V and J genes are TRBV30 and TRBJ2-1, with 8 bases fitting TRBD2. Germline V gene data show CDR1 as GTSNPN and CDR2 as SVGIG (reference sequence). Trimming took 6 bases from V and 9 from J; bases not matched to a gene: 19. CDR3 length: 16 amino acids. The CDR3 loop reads CACIYRGSGIRGEQFF. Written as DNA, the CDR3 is TGTGCCTGTATCTATCGTGGTAGCGGGATAAGGGGTGAGCAGTTCTTC. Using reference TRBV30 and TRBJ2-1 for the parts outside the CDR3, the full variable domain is SQTIHQWPATLVQPVGSPLSLECTVEGTSNPNLYWYRQAAGRGLQLLFYSVGIGQISSEVPQNLSASRPQDRQFILSSKKLLLSDSGFYLCACIYRGSGIRGEQFFGPGTRLTVL.

Here the CDR3 DNA reads TGTGCCAGCAGCTTGGGGGGGGCTAGCGGTTACAATGAGCAGTTCTTC. Translation: CASSLGGASGYNEQFF. The chain has TRBV5-4 and TRBJ2-1; the D gene is possibly TRBD2 (7 bases). The V and J ends lost 0 bases and 4 bases respectively, with 14 bases between them. This CDR3 region has 16 residues. The germline V gene encodes CDR1 SGHNT and CDR2 YYREEE (reference sequence).

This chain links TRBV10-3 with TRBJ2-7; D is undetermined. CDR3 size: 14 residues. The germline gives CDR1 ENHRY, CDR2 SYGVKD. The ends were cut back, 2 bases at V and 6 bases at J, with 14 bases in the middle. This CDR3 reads CAISEGRSLAEQYF. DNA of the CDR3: TGTGCCATCAGTGAGGGGCGATCACTCGCCGAGCAGTACTTC.

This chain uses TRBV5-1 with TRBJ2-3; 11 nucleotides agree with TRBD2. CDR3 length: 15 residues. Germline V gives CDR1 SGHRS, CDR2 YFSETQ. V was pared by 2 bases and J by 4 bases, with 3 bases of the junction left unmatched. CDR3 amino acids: CASSLTSGRSDTQYF. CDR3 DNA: TGCGCCAGCAGCTTAACTAGCGGGAGATCAGATACGCAGTATTTT.

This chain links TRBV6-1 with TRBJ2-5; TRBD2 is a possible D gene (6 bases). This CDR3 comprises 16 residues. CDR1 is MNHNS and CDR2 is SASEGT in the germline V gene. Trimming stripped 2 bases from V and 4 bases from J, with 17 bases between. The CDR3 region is CASSEFGTSGGETQYF. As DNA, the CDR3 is TGTGCCAGCAGTGAATTTGGGACTTCTGGTGGAGAGACCCAGTACTTC.

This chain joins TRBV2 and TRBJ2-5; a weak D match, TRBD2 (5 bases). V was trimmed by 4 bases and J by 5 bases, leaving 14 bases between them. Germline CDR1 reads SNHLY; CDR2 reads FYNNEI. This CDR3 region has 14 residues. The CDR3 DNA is TGTGCCAGCAGTGGAGGGTTAGGACGGGAGACCCAGTACTTC. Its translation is CASSGGLGRETQYF.

The CDR3 is CASSVTGTGAYEQYF. The CDR3 DNA is TGCGCCAGCAGCGTTACCGGGACAGGGGCCTACGAGCAGTACTTC. The V gene is TRBV5-1, the J gene TRBJ2-7, with 10 bases identical to TRBD1. J lost 2 bases, V lost 4 bases, and 6 bases had no gene match. The germline gives CDR1 SGHRS, CDR2 YFSETQ. This CDR3 has 15 amino acids.

The CDR3 DNA sequence: TGTGCCAGCAGCGGAACCGGGACTCCCCTTAACTATGGCTACACCTTC. Residues: CASSGTGTPLNYGYTF. V gene TRBV11-3 combines with J gene TRBJ1-2; a weak D match, TRBD1 (5 bases). Between the trimmed V and J ends, which lost 5 bases and 1 base, there was a span of 17 bases. Germline values: CDR1 SGHNT, CDR2 YENEEA. This CDR3 comprises 16 residues.

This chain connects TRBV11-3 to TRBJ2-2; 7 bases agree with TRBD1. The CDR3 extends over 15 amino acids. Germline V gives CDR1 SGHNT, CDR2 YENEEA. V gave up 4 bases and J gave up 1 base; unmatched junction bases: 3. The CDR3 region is CASSSTGQNTGELFF. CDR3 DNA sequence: TGTGCCAGCAGCTCGACAGGGCAGAACACCGGGGAGCTGTTTTTT.

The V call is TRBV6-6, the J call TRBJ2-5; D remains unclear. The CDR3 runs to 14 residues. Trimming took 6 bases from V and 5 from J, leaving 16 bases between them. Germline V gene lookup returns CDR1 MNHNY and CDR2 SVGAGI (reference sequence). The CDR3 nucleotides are TGTGCCAGCAGCTATTCACACGACCGGGAGACCCAGTACTTC. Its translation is CASSYSHDRETQYF.